The rows below give T cell receptor beta chains drawn from one sample of a study of vaccination and CD4 T cells after COVID-19. For these receptors, no antigen is known. TCRdb reprocessed the PCR reads via MiXCR and lists one record per CDR3 protein. The sample holds 7,000 or so distinct CDR3 sequences, about a third seen once. The sample comprised CD4+ T cells from blood, cultured in vitro. Receptors originate from a human donor in good health. Each CDR3 is given with its conserved first and last residue. The order of the fields is J gene, D gene, V gene, clone size, CDR3 length, CDR3 DNA, CDR3 protein. A D gene is named only where the DNA matches it firmly. Not every row has a clone size; where given, it reads once, few, many or a size class.

TRBJ1-1 | NA | TRBV19 | once | 11 | TGTGCCAGTAGTACTCAGGGTTCAGCTTTCTTT | CASSTQGSAFF
TRBJ1-5 | NA | TRBV6-5 | NA | 13 | TGTGCCAGCAGTTACTCGACAGAGCAGCCCCAGCATTTT | CASSYSTEQPQHF
TRBJ2-1 | NA | TRBV20-1 | NA | 15 | TGCAGTGCTAGAGTTGGGACGGGGATTTACAATGAGCAGTTCTTC | CSARVGTGIYNEQFF
TRBJ1-2 | TRBD1 | TRBV6-1 | few | 13 | TGTGCCAGTGGGGGGACAGGGGGCTATGGCTACACCTTC | CASGGTGGYGYTF
TRBJ1-3 | NA | TRBV2 | once | 14 | TGTGCCAGCAGTGAATATGGGACGAGTTACGCCATATATTTT | CASSEYGTSYAIYF
TRBJ1-1 | NA | TRBV27 | few | 13 | TGTGCCAGCAGTCCGGGGAGGGGTACTGAAGCTTTCTTT | CASSPGRGTEAFF
TRBJ1-1 | NA | TRBV6-1 | few | 13 | TGTGCCAGCAGTGAAGCGCGTGGGGTCGGAGCTTTCTTT | CASSEARGVGAFF
TRBJ2-2 | TRBD1 | TRBV7-8 | few | 16 | TGTGCCAGCAGCTTAGTTTGGACAGGCAACACCGGGGAGCTGTTTTTT | CASSLVWTGNTGELFF
TRBJ2-5 | TRBD1 | TRBV27 | few | 15 | TGTGCCAGCAGTTTTGACAGGGGCCACCAAGAGACCCAGTACTTC | CASSFDRGHQETQYF
TRBJ2-5 | TRBD2 | TRBV5-1 | NA | 16 | TGCGCCAGCAGCTTGGTACTAGCGGGGGGGCAAGAGACCCAGTACTTC | CASSLVLAGGQETQYF
TRBJ1-1 | NA | TRBV27 | NA | 14 | TGTGCCAGCAGTTCTCTTCTGGGGGGCACTGAAGCTTTCTTT | CASSSLLGGTEAFF
TRBJ1-1 | NA | TRBV27 | NA | 14 | TGTGCCAGCAGAAAGGGTCTAGGGAACACTGAAGCTTTCTTT | CASRKGLGNTEAFF
TRBJ2-1 | NA | TRBV27 | NA | 16 | TGTGCCAGCAGTTTATCGAAAGGTGACAGCTACAATGAGCAGTTCTTC | CASSLSKGDSYNEQFF
TRBJ1-2 | TRBD1 | TRBV4-2 | NA | 18 | TGTGCCAGCAGCCAAGAATGGGACAGGGGCCTCTCGGTCTATGGCTACACCTTC | CASSQEWDRGLSVYGYTF
TRBJ1-1 | TRBD1 | TRBV5-1 | NA | 17 | TGCGCCAGCAGCCCTCAGGGGGACAGAACTTTATCCACTGAAGCTTTCTTT | CASSPQGDRTLSTEAFF
TRBJ1-2 | TRBD1 | TRBV5-1 | NA | 16 | TGCGCCAGCAGCCCCGGGATGGGACAGGGGGACTATGGCTACACCTTC | CASSPGMGQGDYGYTF
TRBJ1-1 | NA | TRBV10-1 | NA | 13 | TGCGCCAGCAGCGATTCAGGGTTCTCTGAAGCTTTCTTT | CASSDSGFSEAFF
TRBJ1-2 | TRBD1 | TRBV6-5 | few | 16 | TGTGCCAGCAGTTACACCTCGCGGGCAGGGGGCAGTGGCTACACCTTC | CASSYTSRAGGSGYTF
TRBJ1-5 | NA | TRBV15 | few | 12 | TGTGCCACCAGCAGAGACAATCAGCCCCAGCATTTT | CATSRDNQPQHF
TRBJ1-2 | TRBD1 | TRBV12-3/TRBV12-4 | NA | 14 | TGTGCCAGCAGTTTAACGGGACAGCTTCCTGGCTACACCTTC | CASSLTGQLPGYTF
TRBJ1-1 | NA | TRBV7-9 | NA | 12 | TGTGCCAGCAGCGCTTCGAGAGGTGAAGCTTCCTTT | CASSASRGEASF
TRBJ2-7 | NA | TRBV10-2 | few | 13 | TGCGCCAGCAGGGGGGGACGGATTGGCGAGCAGTACTTC | CASRGGRIGEQYF
TRBJ1-6 | NA | TRBV19 | few | 13 | TGTGCCAGTACAGGGGCAGATAATTCACCCCTCCACTTT | CASTGADNSPLHF
TRBJ1-1 | NA | TRBV11-2 | few | 14 | TGTGCCAGCAGCAAGATAGGGGGTAGGACTGAAGCTTTCTTT | CASSKIGGRTEAFF
TRBJ1-2 | NA | TRBV27 | NA | 15 | TGTGCCAGCAGTTTAACGGCCCCGAAGACCTATGGCTACACCTTC | CASSLTAPKTYGYTF
TRBJ1-5 | NA | TRBV5-1 | few | 12 | TGCGCCAGATTACAGGGTAACCAGCCCCAGCATTTT | CARLQGNQPQHF
TRBJ2-3 | TRBD2 | TRBV7-2 | once | 15 | TGTGCCAGCAGCTCCCTAGGCGGGGGGCCTGATACGCAGTATTTT | CASSSLGGGPDTQYF
TRBJ1-1 | NA | TRBV20-1 | NA | 11 | TGCAGTGCTATGAGGGAAACTGAAGCTTTCTTT | CSAMRETEAFF
TRBJ2-1 | NA | TRBV20-1 | NA | 13 | TGCAGTGCTCAGCGGGTCTCCTACAATGAGCAGTTCTTC | CSAQRVSYNEQFF
TRBJ2-1 | NA | TRBV5-6 | NA | 13 | TGTGCCAGCAACTTGTTGAGGGGGAATGAGCAGTTCTTC | CASNLLRGNEQFF
TRBJ2-1 | TRBD2 | TRBV20-1 | few | 12 | TGCAGTGCTAGACGGACTAGCGGGGACGAGTTCTTC | CSARRTSGDEFF
TRBJ2-5 | TRBD2 | TRBV20-1 | NA | 14 | TGCAGTGCTAGTAATCGGGGGGAGGGGGAGACCCAGTACTTC | CSASNRGEGETQYF
TRBJ2-7 | NA | TRBV19 | NA | 15 | TGTGCCAGTAGTATCTACTTTGGGGGAAGCTACGAGCAGTACTTC | CASSIYFGGSYEQYF
TRBJ2-1 | NA | TRBV5-1 | NA | 12 | TGCGCCAGCAGCTTAGTGGACGGTGAGCAGTTCTTC | CASSLVDGEQFF
TRBJ1-1 | NA | TRBV12-3/TRBV12-4 | NA | 13 | TGTGCCAGCAGTTTCCGGGGGCGGACTGAAGCTTTCTTT | CASSFRGRTEAFF
TRBJ2-3 | TRBD2 | TRBV20-1 | NA | 15 | TGCAGTGCTAGTCCCTTCGCGGGGGGCACGGATACGCAGTATTTT | CSASPFAGGTDTQYF
TRBJ1-1 | NA | TRBV7-2 | NA | 8 | TGTGCCAGCAGTATAGCTTTCTTT | CASSIAFF
TRBJ1-4 | NA | TRBV20-1 | NA | 13 | TGCAGTGCTAGCGGGCGGAATAATGAAAAACTGTTTTTT | CSASGRNNEKLFF
TRBJ2-1 | NA | TRBV15 | few | 17 | TGTGCCACCAGCAGAGATCTAGCCTCACCGGGCTACAATGAGCAGTTCTTC | CATSRDLASPGYNEQFF